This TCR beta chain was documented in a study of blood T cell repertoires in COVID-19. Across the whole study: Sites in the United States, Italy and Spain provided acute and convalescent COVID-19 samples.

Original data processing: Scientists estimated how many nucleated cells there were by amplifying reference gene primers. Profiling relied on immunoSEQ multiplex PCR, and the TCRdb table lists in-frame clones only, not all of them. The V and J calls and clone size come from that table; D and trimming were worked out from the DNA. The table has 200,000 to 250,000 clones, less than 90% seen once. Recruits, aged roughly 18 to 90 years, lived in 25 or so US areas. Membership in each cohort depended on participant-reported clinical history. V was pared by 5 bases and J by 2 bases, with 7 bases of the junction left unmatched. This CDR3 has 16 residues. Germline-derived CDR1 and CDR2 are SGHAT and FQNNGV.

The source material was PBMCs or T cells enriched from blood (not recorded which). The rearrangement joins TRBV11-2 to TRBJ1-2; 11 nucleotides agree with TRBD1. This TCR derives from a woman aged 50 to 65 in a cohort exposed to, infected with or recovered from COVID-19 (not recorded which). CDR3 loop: CASSRTGGGFNYGYTF. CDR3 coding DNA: TGTGCCAGCAGCAGGACAGGGGGCGGATTCAACTATGGCTACACCTTC.